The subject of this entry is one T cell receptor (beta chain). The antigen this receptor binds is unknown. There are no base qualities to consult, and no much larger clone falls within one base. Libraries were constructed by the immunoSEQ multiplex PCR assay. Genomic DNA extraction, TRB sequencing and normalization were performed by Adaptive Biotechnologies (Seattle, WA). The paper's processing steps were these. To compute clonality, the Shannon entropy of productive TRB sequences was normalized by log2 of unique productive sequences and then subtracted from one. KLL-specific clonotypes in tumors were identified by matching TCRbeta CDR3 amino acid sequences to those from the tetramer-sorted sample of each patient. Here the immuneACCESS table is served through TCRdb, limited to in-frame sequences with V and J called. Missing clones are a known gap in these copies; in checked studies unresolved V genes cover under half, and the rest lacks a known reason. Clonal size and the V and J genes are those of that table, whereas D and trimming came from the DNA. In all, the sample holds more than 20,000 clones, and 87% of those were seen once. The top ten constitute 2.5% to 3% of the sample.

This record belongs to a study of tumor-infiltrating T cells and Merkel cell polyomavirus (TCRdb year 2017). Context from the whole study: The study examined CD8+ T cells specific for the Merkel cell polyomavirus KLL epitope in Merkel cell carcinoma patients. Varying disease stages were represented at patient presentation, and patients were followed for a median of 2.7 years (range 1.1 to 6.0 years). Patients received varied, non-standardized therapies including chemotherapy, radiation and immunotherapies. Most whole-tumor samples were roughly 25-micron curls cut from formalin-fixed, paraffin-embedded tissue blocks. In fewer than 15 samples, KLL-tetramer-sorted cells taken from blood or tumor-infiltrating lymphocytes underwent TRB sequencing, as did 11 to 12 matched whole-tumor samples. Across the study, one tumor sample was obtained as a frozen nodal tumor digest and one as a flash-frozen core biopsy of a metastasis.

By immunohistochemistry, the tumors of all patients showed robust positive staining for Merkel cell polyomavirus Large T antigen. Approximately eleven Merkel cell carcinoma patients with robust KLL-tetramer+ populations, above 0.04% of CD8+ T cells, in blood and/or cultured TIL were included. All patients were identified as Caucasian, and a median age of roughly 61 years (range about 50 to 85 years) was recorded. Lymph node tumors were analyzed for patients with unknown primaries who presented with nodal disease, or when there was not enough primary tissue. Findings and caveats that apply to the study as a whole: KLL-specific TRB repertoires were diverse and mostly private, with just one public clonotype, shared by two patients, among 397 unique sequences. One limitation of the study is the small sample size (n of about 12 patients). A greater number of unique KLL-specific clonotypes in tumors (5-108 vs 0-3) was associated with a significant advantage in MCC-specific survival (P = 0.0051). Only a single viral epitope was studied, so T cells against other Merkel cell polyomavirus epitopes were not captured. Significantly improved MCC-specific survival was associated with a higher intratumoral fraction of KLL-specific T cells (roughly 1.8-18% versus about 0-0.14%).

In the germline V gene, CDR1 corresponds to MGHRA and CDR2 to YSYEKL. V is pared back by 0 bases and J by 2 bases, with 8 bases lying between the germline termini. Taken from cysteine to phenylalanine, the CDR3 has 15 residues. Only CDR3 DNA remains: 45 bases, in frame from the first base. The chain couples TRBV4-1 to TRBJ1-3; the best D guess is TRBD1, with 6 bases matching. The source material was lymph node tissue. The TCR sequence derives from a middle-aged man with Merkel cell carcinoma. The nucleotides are TGCGCCAGCAGCCAAGATTCAGGGGCTGGAAACACCATATATTTT. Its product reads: CASSQDSGAGNTIYF.